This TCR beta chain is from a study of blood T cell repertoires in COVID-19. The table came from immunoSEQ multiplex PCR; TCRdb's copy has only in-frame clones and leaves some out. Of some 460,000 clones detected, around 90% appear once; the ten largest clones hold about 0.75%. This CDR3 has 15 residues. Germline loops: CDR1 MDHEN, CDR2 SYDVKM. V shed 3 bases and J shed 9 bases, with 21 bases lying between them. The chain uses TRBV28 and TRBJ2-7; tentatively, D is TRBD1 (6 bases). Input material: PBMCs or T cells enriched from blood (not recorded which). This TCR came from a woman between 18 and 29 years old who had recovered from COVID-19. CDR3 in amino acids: CASSFQDRRSIGQYF. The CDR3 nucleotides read TGTGCCAGCAGTTTCCAGGACAGAAGAAGCATCGGGCAGTACTTC.